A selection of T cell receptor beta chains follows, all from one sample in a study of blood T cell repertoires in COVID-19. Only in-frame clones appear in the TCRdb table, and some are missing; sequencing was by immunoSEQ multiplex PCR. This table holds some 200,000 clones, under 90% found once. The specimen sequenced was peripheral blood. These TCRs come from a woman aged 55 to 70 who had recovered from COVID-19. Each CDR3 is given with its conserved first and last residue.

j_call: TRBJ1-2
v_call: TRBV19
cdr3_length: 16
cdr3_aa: CASTILFRTGVSGYTF

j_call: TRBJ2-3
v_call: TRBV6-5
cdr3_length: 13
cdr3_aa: CASRRGSTDTQYF

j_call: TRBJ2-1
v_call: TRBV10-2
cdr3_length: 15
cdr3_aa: CASSLTSGGANEQFF

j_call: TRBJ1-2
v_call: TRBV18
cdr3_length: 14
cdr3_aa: CASSPYRVNYGYTF

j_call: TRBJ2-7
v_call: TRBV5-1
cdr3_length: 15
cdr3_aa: CASSLGQEAHYEQYF

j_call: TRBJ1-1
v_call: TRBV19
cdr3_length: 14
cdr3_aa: CASSPRQGTAEAFF

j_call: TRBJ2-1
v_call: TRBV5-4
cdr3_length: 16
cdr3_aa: CASSLSWTGGLNEQFF

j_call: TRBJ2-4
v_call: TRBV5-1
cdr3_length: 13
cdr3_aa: CASSFGQVNIQYF

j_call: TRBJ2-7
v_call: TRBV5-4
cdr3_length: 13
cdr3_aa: CASSPTGKYEQYF

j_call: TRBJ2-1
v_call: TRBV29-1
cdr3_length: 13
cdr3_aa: CSVDRSSYNEQFF

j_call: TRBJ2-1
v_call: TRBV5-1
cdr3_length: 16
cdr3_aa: CASSLQEGFSYNEQFF

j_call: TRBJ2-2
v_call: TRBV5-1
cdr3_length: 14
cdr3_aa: CASWSSPATGELFF

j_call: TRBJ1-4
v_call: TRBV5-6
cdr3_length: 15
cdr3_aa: CASSWGQAVNEKLFF

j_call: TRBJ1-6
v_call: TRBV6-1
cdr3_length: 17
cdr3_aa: CASSEAWGRDIGSPLHF

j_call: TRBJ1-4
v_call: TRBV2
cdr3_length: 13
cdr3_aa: CASSPDGNEKLFF

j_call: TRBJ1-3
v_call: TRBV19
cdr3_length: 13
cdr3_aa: CASMVRGGNTIYF

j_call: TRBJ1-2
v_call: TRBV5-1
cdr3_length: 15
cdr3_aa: CASSLGTASNYGYTF

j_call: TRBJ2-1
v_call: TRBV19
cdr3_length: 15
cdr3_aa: CASNPSGGVYNEQFF

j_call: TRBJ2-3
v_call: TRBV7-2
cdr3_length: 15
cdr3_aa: CASSQTVTSTDTQYF

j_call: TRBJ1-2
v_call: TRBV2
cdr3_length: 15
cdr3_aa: CASSGQGRSSDGYTF

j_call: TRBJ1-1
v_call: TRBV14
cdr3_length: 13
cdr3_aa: CASSQTRQTEAFF

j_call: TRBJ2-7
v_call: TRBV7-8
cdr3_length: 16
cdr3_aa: CASSLARRGTPYEQYF

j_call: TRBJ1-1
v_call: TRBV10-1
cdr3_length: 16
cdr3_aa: CASSGGTGGMNTEAFF

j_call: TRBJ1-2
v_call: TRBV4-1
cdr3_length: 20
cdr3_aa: CASSQAGLQVHSRDYYGYTF

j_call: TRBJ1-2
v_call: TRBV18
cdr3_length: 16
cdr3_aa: CASSLLGQGQGYGYTF

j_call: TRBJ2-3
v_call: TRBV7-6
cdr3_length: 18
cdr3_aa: CASSLGLAGGHWTDTQYF

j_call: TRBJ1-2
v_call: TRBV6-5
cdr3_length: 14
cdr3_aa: CASTRDSGVDGYTF

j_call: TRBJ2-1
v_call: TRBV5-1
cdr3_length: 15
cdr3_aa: CASSSQGAAYNEQFF

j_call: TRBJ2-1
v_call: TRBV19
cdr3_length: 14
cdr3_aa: CASSRAGGVNEQFF

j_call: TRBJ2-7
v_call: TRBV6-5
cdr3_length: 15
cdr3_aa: CASADGTAVSYEQYF

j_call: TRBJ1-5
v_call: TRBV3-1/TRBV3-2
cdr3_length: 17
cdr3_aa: CASSQGPPPGVDQPQHF

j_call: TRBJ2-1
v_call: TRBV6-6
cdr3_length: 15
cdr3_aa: CASTAAGLIYNEQFF